This T cell receptor (beta chain) was identified in a study of T cells generated in artificial thymic organoids (dated by TCRdb to 2016 to 2017). Describing the broader study: The study compared the TCR alpha and beta CDR3 repertoires of CD8 single positive T cells derived from in vitro artificial thymic organoids against those of naive CD8 T cells from thymus and peripheral blood. Displayed repertoire sequencing data were described as representative of three independent experiments. What the work shows at the level of the full study, not this receptor alone: Organoid-derived T cells showed no skewing in Valpha or Vbeta usage, which argues against dominance of unconventional lineages or clonal expansions. Physiological TCR clonotype diversity, comparable to that of thymic and blood naive CD8 T cells, was observed in organoid-derived CD8 single positive T cells.

Only a few counts were recorded for this clonotype. Its antigen is currently not known. No clone much larger than this one lies a single base away; base qualities are absent. TCRalpha and TCRbeta libraries were amplified separately by semi-nested PCR with Advantage 2 and reverse primers in the TRAC or TRBC constant regions. The amount of total RNA used for first-strand cDNA synthesis ranged from 3.5 to 500 ng. TCR cDNA libraries were made by 5'-RACE with the SMARTer PCR cDNA Synthesis kit, using a poly-dT primer for first-strand synthesis. The semi-nested reverse primers in the constant regions carried 5-nucleotide sample-specific barcodes, and the PCR products were cleaned up with the Zymo DNA Clean and Concentrator-5 kit. Pools of up to ten barcoded samples were ligated to Illumina adaptors and sequenced on an Illumina MiSeq as 2 x 150 bp paired-end reads. The source study handled its data this way. Demultiplexed reads were aligned with BLAT to a custom library of all human TRAV, TRAJ, TRBV, TRBD and TRBJ combinations from IMGT. The best BLAT hits were picked using pslCDnaFilter (-maxAligns=1, -ignoreIntrons), and custom Perl scripts were used to calculate clonotype frequencies. Using fastp trimming at Q25 and MiXCR clonotype assembly, TCRdb reanalyzed the public sequencing data and kept in-frame beta chains. Rows merge per CDR3 protein into single entries with the most common DNA and genes. It is TCRdb's table, rather than the study itself, that gives the V and J calls and clone size. Within this sample are 5,400 or so distinct CDR3 sequences, with less than 30% of them counted one time only. The ten largest account for around 3% of the sample.

To build the artificial thymic organoids, human HSPCs were aggregated with MS5 murine stromal cells that had been transduced with human DLL1, and the aggregates were cultured at an air-liquid interface. FACS-purified CD34+CD3- hematopoietic stem and progenitor cells depleted of residual T cells were used to seed the organoids. Serum-free RB27 medium, consisting of RPMI 1640 supplemented with B27, FLT3L, IL-7 and ascorbic acid, was used for organoid culture. Prior to RNA extraction, CD3+TCRalphabeta+CD8 single positive T cells from organoids and thymus were isolated by FACS sorting. Total RNA was purified from roughly 40,000 to 200,000 sorted cells per sample with the RNeasy Micro kit, and quality checked on an Agilent RNA 6000 Nano chip. The CDR3 spans 14 residues, from the cysteine through the phenylalanine. Only the CDR3 portion is preserved as DNA: 42 bases, with reading frame beginning at the first base. From the germline V gene, CDR1 is MNHEY and CDR2 is SVGAGI. The V end loses 0 bases and the J end loses 0 bases, and a stretch of 6 bases separates them.

The sequence came from a human donor who gave cord blood stem cells for thymic organoid culture, a cardiac surgery patient who gave postnatal thymus, or a blood donor (not recorded which). The sequence links TRBV6-5 to TRBJ2-7, with no D gene named confidently. The sample was naive CD8+ T cells grown in artificial thymic organoids from cord blood stem and progenitor cells. The label giving this sample's cell subset or site can be read as: CD3+TCRalphabeta+CD8SP T cells; for blood, CD45RO-CCR7+ naive CD8+ T cells. The base sequence is TGTGCCAGCAGTTACTCGGCCTGCTCCTACGAGCAGTACTTC. It translates as CASSYSACSYEQYF.